Here is one TCR beta chain with its context. Its antigen remains unknown. This CDR3 has 13 residues. Germline assignment: CDR1 MNHEY and CDR2 SVGAGI. V trimming: 2 bases; J trimming: 6 bases; junction bases outside the gene matches: 2. This entry belongs to a study of T-cell memory formation after mild COVID-19. Across the whole study: TCR clusters mostly belonged to single donors.

MiXCR was run by TCRdb on the 5' RACE reads, yielding one entry per CDR3 protein. The repertoire holds 500,000 to 550,000 distinct CDR3 sequences, about 20% seen once, with approximately 12% in the top ten. Whole-study findings and limits: SARS-CoV-2 specificity was not confirmed for second-wave clones peaking on day 37. Several responding clones turned up in pre-infection memory, indicating that cross-reactive memory may have taken part.

The chain uses TRBV6-5 and TRBJ1-2; 8 nucleotides match TRBD1. The sequence was obtained from an adult woman who had mild COVID-19 (a few samples of this study predate the infection). Cell type and time point are not known. The sequenced sample was PBMCs or a T cell subset sorted from them (not recorded which). CDR3 loop: CASSYAGGNGYTF. The CDR3 DNA sequence: TGTGCCAGCAGTTACGCAGGGGGCAATGGCTACACCTTC.